A single sample is the source of the 3 T cell receptor beta chains below, sequenced in a study of Ad26.COV2.S vaccination and SARS-CoV-2 variants. Treatment noted: about 20 received Ad26.COV2.S at low or high dose, single or two shots; roughly 5 received placebo; per-sample allocation not given. Specimen acquisition occurred on day 63 following the initial vaccine or placebo injection. Produced via immunoSEQ multiplex PCR; TCRdb's table is partial and in-frame only. The sample has about 400,000 clones, roughly 80% seen once. The source was peripheral blood, collected in a trial of Ad26.COV2.S vaccine versus placebo. These receptors all come from a person between 18 and 65 years old who received the Ad26.COV2.S COVID-19 vaccine or a placebo.

Here the CDR3 reads CATRAGAPPWEQYF. The CDR3 nucleotides read TGTGCCACTCGAGCCGGGGCCCCCCCCTGGGAGCAGTACTTC. The chain is built from TRBV24-1 and TRBJ2-7; D assignment may be TRBD1 or TRBD2 (5 bases each). V was clipped by 10 bases and J by 7 bases, with 22 bases between them. CDR3 length: 14 amino acids. The germline V gene has CDR1 KGHDR and CDR2 SFDVKD.

This clone was recorded only once. The chain is built from TRBV2 and TRBJ2-1; unclear D gene. The CDR3 sequence is 14 residues long. The germline gives CDR1 SNHLY, CDR2 FYNNEI. Deletions cut 0 bases from V and 5 bases from J, with 8 bases between. CDR3 DNA sequence: TGTGCCAGCAGTGAAGCACGTCTTCACAATGAGCAGTTCTTC. Amino acid sequence: CASSEARLHNEQFF.

This clone appeared a few times. The J gene is TRBJ1-1, the V gene TRBV9; D is unresolved. There are 16 residues in the CDR3. Germline CDR1 SGDLS, CDR2 YYNGEE. The V end was cut by 4 bases, the J end by 1 base, with 17 bases between. Here the CDR3 DNA reads TGTGCCAGCAGCCCTCGGGTTTTCAACTGGAACACTGAAGCTTTCTTT. Translated: CASSPRVFNWNTEAFF. Full variable domain (remainder filled in from reference TRBV9 and TRBJ1-1): DSGVTQTPKHLITATGQRVTLRCSPRSGDLSVYWYQQSLDQGLQFLIQYYNGEERAKGNILERFSAQQFPDLHSELNLSSLELGDSALYFCASSPRVFNWNTEAFFGQGTRLTVV.